The entry below describes one T cell receptor beta chain. The antigen remains unidentified. The table came from immunoSEQ multiplex PCR; TCRdb's copy has only in-frame clones and leaves some out. The table lists more than 25,000 clones, roughly three quarters of them singletons. The data were obtained in a study of T cell clonotyping in hematopoietic cell transplantation. Study-wide results and caveats: Graft donor and pretransplant recipient Inverse Simpson Index values predicted broader posttransplant TCR diversity. Pathologically expanded recipient clonotypes increased progressively from day 30 to day 180 as diversity fell. At the given depth, recipient repertoires were over 95% de novo clonotypes.

This sample's time point: recipient sample about 28 days before transplant, after cytoreduction. The germline V and J ends were trimmed by 0 bases and 4 bases, with 13 bases remaining between them. The germline CDR1 and CDR2 sequences are SGHDT and YYEEEE. The CDR3 sequence is 15 residues long. The starting material was peripheral blood mononuclear cells, obtained before stem cell transplant. This TCR came from a man in his forties or fifties with myelodysplastic syndrome. Some clones in this sample may be carry-over from other donors' samples. The chain employs TRBV5-6 and TRBJ1-2; D is uncertain. The CDR3, as DNA: TGTGCCAGCAGCTTGGTCCTGCGGACCCTCTATGGCTACACCTTC. Translation gives CASSLVLRTLYGYTF.